This T cell receptor beta chain originates from a study of T cell responses to AZD1222 COVID-19 vaccine. Per the germline V gene, CDR1 is LGHNT and CDR2 is FRNRAP. The ends were cut back, 0 bases at V and 1 base at J, with 10 bases in the middle. CDR3 length: 17 amino acids. Sequencing used immunoSEQ multiplex PCR; TCRdb keeps in-frame clones, though not all of them. The sample contains about 150,000 clones, roughly nine tenths of which appear only once. The sequences come from peripheral blood, collected 28 days after the second AZD1222 dose. V is TRBV12-5 and J is TRBJ1-6, with a tentative D call TRBD1 (5 bases). The receptor was derived from an adult who received the AZD1222 COVID-19 vaccine. The DNA for the CDR3 is TGTGCTAGTGGTTTGGTATCCGGGGGTTCCTATAATTCACCCCTCCACTTT. It codes for CASGLVSGGSYNSPLHF.